This TCR beta chain derives from a study of identifying expanded T cells in peripheral blood. Study observations and caveats: About 1.2 clones differed between technical replicates, versus roughly 17 and 20 over time. Two-week clone count variance significantly increased as total template count grew.

No infections or other immune events were documented during collection. As for this clone: Its antigen is unknown.

The protocol was immunoSEQ multiplex PCR, while the TCRdb copy is restricted to in-frame clones and leaves out a portion. The table lists approximately 86,000 clones, 70% to 90% of them singletons, with 3.5% to 5% in the top ten. Sequenced sample: blood. This sequence was found in a person aged 18 to 69 in good health.

CDR3 in amino acids: CASSGGGGPNYEQYF. In nucleotides, the CDR3 is TGTGCCAGCAGCGGGGGGGGTGGCCCCAACTACGAGCAGTACTTC. The chain joins TRBV28 to TRBJ2-7, with 8 bases aligning to TRBD2. Trimming at V came to 6 bases and at J to 3 bases, leaving 10 bases not matched to a gene. The V gene's germline CDR1 is MDHEN and CDR2 SYDVKM. The CDR3 has 15 residues. Complete variable domain (other parts from reference TRBV28 and TRBJ2-7): DVKVTQSSRYLVKRTGEKVFLECVQDMDHENMFWYRQDPGLGLRLIYFSYDVKMKEKGDIPEGYSVSREKKERFSLILESASTNQTSMYLCASSGGGGPNYEQYFGPGTRLTVT.